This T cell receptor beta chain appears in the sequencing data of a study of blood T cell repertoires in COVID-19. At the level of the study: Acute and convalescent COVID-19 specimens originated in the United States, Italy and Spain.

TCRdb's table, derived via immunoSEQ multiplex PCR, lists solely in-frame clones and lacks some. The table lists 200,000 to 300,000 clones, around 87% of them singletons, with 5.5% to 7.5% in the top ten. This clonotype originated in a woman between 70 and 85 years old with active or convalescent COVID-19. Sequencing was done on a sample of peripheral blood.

CDR3 sequence (DNA): TGTGCCAGCAGCATGAGGGACACTGAAGCTTTCTTT. Amino acids: CASSMRDTEAFF. The rearrangement uses TRBV6-5 and TRBJ1-1; no definite D call. CDR3 size: 12 residues. V was pared by 6 bases and J by 3 bases, with 8 bases between. Germline assignment: CDR1 MNHEY and CDR2 SVGAGI.